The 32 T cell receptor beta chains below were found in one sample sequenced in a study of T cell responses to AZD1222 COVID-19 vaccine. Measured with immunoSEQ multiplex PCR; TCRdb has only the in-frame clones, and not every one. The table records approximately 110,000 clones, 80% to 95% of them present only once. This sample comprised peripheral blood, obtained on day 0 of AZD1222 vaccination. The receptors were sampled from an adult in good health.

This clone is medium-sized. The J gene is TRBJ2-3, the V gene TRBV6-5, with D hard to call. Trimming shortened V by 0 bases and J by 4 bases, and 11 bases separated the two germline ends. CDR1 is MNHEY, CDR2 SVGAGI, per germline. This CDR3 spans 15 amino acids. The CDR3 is CASSYSSGSPDTQYF. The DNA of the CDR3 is TGTGCCAGCAGTTACTCCAGTGGCAGCCCAGATACGCAGTATTTT.

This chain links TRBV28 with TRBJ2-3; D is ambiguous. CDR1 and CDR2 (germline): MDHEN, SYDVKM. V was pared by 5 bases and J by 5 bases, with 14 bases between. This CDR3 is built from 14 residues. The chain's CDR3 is CASSPRQVVDTQYF. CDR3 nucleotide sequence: TGTGCCAGCAGTCCCCGGCAGGTGGTAGATACGCAGTATTTT. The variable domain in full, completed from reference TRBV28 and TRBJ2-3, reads DVKVTQSSRYLVKRTGEKVFLECVQDMDHENMFWYRQDPGLGLRLIYFSYDVKMKEKGDIPEGYSVSREKKERFSLILESASTNQTSMYLCASSPRQVVDTQYFGPGTRLTVL.

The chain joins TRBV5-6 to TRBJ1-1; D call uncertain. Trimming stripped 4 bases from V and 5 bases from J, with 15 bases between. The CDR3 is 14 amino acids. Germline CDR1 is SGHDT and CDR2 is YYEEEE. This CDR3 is CASSQDAGITEAFF. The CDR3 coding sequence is TGTGCCAGCAGCCAGGATGCCGGTATTACTGAAGCTTTCTTT.

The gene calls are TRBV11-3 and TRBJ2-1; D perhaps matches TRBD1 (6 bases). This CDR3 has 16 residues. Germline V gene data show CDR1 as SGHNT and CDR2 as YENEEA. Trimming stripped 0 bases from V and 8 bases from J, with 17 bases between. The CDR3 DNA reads TGTGCCAGCAGCTTAGAGGTAGTCCAGGGGTTAGATGAGCAGTTCTTC. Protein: CASSLEVVQGLDEQFF.

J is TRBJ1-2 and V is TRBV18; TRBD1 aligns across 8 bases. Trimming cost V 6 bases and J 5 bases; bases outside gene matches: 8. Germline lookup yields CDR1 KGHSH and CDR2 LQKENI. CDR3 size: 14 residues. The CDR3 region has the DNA TGTGCCAGCTCCCCAGGACAGGGCGGGTATGGCTACACCTTC. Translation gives CASSPGQGGYGYTF.

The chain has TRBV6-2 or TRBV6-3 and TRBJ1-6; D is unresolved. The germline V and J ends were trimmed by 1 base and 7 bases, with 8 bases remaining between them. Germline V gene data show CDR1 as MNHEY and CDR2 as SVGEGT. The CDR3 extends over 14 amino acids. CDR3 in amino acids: CASSYFITNSPLHF. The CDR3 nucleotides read TGTGCCAGCAGTTACTTCATTACAAATTCACCCCTCCACTTT.

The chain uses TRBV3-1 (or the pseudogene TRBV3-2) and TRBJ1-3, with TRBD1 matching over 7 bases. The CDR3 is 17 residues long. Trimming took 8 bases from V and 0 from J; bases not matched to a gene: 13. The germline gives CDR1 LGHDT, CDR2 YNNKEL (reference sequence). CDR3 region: CASGMAGGSYSGNTIYF. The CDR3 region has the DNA TGTGCCAGCGGAATGGCAGGGGGATCTTACTCTGGAAACACCATATATTTT.

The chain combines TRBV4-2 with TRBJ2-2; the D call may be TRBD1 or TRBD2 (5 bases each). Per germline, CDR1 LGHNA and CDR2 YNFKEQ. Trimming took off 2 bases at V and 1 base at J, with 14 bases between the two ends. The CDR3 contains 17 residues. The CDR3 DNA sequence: TGTGCCAGCAGCCAACCCCAGGGACCCTTGAACACCGGGGAGCTGTTTTTT. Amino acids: CASSQPQGPLNTGELFF.

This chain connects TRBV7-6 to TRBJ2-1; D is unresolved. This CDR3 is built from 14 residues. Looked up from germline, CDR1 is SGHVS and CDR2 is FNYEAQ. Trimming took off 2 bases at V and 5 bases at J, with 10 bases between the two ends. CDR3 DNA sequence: TGTGCCAGCAGCTTACGCGAAGTAAACAATGAGCAGTTCTTC. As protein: CASSLREVNNEQFF.

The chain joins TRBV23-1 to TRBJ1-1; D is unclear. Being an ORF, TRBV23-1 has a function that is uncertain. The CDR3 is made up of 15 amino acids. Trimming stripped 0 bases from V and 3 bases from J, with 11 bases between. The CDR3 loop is CASSQSKEEDTEAFF. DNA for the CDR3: TGCGCCAGCAGTCAATCGAAGGAAGAGGACACTGAAGCTTTCTTT.

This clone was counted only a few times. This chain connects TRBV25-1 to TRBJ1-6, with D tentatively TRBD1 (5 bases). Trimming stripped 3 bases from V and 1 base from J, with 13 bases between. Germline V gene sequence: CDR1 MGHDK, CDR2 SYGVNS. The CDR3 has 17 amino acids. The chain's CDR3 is CASSDGRGGSYNSPLHF. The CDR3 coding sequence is TGTGCCAGCAGTGACGGAAGGGGTGGATCCTATAATTCACCCCTCCACTTT.

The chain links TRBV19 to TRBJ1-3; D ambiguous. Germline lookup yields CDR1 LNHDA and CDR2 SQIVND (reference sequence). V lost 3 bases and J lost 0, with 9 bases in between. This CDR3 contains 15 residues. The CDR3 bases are TGTGCCAGTAGTATCGGGTCCTTCTCTGGAAACACCATATATTTT. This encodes CASSIGSFSGNTIYF.

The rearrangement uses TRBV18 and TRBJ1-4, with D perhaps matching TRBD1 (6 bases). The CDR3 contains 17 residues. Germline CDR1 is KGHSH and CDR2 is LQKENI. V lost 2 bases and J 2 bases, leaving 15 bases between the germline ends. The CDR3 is CASSPIIQGRTNEKLFF. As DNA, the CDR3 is TGTGCCAGCTCACCAATAATTCAGGGGAGGACTAATGAAAAACTGTTTTTT.

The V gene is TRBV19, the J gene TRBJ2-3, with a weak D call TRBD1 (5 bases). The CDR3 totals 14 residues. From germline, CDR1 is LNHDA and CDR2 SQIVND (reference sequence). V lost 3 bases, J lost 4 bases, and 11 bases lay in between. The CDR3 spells CASSMAGNADTQYF. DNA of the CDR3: TGTGCCAGTAGTATGGCAGGGAACGCAGATACGCAGTATTTT. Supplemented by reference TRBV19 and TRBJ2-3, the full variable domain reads DGGITQSPKYLFRKEGQNVTLSCEQNLNHDAMYWYRQDPGQGLRLIYYSQIVNDFQKGDIAEGYSVSREKKESFPLTVTSAQKNPTAFYLCASSMAGNADTQYFGPGTRLTVL.

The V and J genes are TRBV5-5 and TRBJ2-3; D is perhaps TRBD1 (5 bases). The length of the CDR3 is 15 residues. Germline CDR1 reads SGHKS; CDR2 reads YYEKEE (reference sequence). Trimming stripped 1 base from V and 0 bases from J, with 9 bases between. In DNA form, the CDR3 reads TGTGCCAGCAGCTTGATGCGACAGAGCACAGATACGCAGTATTTT. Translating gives CASSLMRQSTDTQYF.

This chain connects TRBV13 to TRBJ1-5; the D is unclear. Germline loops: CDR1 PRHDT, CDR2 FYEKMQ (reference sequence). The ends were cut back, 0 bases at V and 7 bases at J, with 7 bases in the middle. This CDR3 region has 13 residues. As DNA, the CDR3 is TGTGCCAGCAGCTTAGGACCTAGGCAGCCCCAGCATTTT. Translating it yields CASSLGPRQPQHF.

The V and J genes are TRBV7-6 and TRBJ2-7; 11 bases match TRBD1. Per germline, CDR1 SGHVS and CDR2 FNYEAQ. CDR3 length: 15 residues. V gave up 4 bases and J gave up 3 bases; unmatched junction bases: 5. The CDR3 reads CASSSRTGGFYEQYF. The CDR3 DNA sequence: TGTGCCAGCAGCTCCCGGACAGGGGGCTTCTACGAGCAGTACTTC. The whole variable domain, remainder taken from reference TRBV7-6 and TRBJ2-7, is GAGVSQSPRYKVTKRGQDVALRCDPISGHVSLYWYRQALGQGPEFLTYFNYEAQQDKSGLPNDRFSAERPEGSISTLTIQRTEQRDSAMYRCASSSRTGGFYEQYFGPGTRLTVT.

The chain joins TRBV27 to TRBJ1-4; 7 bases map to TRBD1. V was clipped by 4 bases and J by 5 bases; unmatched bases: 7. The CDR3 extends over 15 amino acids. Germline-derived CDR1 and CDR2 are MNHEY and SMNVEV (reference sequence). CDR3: CASSSWDSANEKLFF. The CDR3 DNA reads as TGTGCCAGCAGTTCGTGGGACAGCGCGAATGAAAAACTGTTTTTT.

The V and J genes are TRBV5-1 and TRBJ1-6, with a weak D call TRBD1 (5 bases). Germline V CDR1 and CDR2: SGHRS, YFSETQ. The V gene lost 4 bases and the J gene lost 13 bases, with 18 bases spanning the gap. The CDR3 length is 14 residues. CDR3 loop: CASSPGTLDIPLHF. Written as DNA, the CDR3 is TGCGCCAGCAGCCCCGGGACCCTGGATATTCCCCTCCACTTT.

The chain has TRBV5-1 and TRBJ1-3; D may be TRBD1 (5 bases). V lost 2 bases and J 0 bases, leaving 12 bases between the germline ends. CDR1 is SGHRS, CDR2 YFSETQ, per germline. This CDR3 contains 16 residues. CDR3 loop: CASSLGVSFSGNTIYF. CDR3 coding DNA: TGCGCCAGCAGCTTAGGGGTGTCGTTCTCTGGAAACACCATATATTTT.

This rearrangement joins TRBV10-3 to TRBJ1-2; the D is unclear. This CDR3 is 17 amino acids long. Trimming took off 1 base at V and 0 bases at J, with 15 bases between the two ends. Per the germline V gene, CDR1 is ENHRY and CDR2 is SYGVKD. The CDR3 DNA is TGTGCCATCAGTGAGTGGGCTACAGAGCACTCTAACTATGGCTACACCTTC. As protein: CAISEWATEHSNYGYTF.

In nucleotides, the CDR3 is TGTGCCAGCAGGGACGGAGCTTTCTTT. This codes for CASRDGAFF. The V call is TRBV2, the J call TRBJ1-1; D remains ambiguous. With 6 bases removed from V and 10 bases from J, the gap between germline ends came to 6 bases. The CDR3 extends over 9 amino acids. Germline loops: CDR1 SNHLY, CDR2 FYNNEI.

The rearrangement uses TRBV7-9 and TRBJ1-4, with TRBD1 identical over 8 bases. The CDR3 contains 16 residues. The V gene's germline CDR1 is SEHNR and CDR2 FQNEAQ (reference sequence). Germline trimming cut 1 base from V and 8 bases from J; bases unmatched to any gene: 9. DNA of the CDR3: TGTGCCAGCAGCTTAGGGACAGGGTCTCGTGGGGAAAAACTGTTTTTT. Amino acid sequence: CASSLGTGSRGEKLFF.

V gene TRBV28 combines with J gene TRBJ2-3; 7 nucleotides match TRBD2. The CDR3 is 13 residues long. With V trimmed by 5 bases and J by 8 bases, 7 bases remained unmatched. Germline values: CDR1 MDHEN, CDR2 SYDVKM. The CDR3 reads CASSGPGRTTQYF. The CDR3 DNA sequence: TGTGCCAGCAGTGGACCCGGGAGGACTACGCAGTATTTT.

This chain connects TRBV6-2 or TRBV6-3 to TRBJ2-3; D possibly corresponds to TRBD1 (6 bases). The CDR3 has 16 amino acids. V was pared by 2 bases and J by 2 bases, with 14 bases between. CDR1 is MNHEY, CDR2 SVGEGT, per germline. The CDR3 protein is CASSYRQGLYTDTQYF. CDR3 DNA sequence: TGTGCCAGCAGTTACAGGCAGGGGCTTTACACAGATACGCAGTATTTT.

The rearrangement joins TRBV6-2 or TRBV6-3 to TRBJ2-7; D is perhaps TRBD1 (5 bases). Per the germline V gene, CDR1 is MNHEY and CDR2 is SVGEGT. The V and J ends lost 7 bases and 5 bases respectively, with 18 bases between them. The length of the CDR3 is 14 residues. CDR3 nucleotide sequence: TGTGCCAGCAACCCAAGGGGTGGCAAAGACGAGCAGTACTTC. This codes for CASNPRGGKDEQYF.

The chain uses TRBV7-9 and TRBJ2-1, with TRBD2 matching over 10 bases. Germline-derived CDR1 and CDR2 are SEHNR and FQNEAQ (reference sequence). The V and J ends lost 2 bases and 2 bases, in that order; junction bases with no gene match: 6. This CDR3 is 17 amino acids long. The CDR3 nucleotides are TGTGCCAGCAGCTTACCCTCAACTAGCGGGACCTACAATGAGCAGTTCTTC. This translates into CASSLPSTSGTYNEQFF.

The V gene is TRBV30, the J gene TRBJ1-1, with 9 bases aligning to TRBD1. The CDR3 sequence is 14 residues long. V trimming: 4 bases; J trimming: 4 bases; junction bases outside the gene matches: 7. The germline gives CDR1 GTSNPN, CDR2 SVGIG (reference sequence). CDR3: CAWNSGQGATEAFF. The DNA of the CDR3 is TGTGCCTGGAATTCGGGACAGGGAGCCACTGAAGCTTTCTTT.

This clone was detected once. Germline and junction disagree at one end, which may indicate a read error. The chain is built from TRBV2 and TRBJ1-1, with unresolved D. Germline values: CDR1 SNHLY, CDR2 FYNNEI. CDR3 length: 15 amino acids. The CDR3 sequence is CASSEEGSYYTEAFF. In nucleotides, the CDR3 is TGTGCCAGCAGCGAAGAAGGGTCATACTACACTGAAGCTTTCTTT.

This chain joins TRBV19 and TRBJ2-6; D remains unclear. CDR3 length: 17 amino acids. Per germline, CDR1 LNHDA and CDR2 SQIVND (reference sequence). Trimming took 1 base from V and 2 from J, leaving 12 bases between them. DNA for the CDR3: TGTGCCAGTAGTATAGGGCGAGGAGCAACTGGGGCCAACGTCCTGACTTTC. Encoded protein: CASSIGRGATGANVLTF. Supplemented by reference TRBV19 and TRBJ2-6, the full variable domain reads DGGITQSPKYLFRKEGQNVTLSCEQNLNHDAMYWYRQDPGQGLRLIYYSQIVNDFQKGDIAEGYSVSREKKESFPLTVTSAQKNPTAFYLCASSIGRGATGANVLTFGAGSRLTVL.

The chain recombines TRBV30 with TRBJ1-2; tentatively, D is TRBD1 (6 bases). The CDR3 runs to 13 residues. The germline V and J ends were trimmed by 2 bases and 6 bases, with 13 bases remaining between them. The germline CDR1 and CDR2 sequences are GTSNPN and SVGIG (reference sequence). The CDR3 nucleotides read TGTGCCTGGAGTCACGAGGGGGTGAATGGCTACACCTTC. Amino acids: CAWSHEGVNGYTF.

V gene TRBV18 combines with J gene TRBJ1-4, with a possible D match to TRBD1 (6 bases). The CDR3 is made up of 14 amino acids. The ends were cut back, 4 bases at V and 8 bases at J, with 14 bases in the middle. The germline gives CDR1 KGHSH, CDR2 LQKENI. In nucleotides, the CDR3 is TGTGCCAGCTCACAAACGGACAGAGTCGAAAAACTGTTTTTT. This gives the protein CASSQTDRVEKLFF.